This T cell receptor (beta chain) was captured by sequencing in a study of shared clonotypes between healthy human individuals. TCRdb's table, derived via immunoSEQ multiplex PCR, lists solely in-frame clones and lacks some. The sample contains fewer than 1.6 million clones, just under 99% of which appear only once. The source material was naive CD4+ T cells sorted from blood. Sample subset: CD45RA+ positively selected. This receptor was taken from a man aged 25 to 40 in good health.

The CDR3 DNA reads as TGTGCCAGTAGTATCCTGGCGATAGCGGGAGGCCCGGGCAATGAGCAGTTCTTC. The encoded protein is CASSILAIAGGPGNEQFF. The chain couples TRBV19 to TRBJ2-1, with 10 positions matching TRBD2. Germline loops: CDR1 LNHDA, CDR2 SQIVND (reference sequence). The CDR3 covers 18 residues. The J segment lost 6 bases and the V segment lost 3 bases, leaving 14 bases of the junction unmatched.